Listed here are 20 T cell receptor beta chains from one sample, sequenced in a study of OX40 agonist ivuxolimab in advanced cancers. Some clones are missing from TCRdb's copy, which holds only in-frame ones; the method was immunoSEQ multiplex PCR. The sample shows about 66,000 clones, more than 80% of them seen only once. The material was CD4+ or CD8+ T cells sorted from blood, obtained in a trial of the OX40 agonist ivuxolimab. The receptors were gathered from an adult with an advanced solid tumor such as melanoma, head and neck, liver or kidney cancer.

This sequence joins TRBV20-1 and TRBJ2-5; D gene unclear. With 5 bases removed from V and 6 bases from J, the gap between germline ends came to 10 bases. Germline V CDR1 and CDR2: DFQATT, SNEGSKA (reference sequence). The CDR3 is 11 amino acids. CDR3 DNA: TGCAGTGCTCAGAACCCCCAGACCCAGTACTTC. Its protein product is CSAQNPQTQYF.

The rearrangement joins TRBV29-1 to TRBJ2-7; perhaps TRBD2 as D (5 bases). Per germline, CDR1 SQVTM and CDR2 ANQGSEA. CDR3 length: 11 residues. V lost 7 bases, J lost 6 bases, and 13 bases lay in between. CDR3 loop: CSGARGSEQYF. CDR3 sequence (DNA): TGCAGCGGCGCTCGGGGATCCGAGCAGTACTTC.

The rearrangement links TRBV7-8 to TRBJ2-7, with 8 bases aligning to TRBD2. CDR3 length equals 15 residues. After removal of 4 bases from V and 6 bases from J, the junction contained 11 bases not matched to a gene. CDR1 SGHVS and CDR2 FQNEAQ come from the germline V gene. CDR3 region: CASSSRGSGVLEQYF. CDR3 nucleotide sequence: TGTGCCAGCAGCTCCCGGGGTAGCGGGGTCCTCGAGCAGTACTTC.

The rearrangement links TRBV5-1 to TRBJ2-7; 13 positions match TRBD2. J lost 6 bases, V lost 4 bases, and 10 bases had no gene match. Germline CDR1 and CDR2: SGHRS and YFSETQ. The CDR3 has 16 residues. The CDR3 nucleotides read TGCGCCAGCAGCATACTAGCGGGAGGGTTGGGGGGCGAGCAGTACTTC. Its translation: CASSILAGGLGGEQYF.

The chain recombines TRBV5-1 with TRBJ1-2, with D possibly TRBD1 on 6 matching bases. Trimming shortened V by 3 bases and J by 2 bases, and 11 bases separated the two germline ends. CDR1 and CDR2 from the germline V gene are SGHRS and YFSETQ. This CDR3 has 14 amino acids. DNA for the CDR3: TGCGCCAGCAGCTCCACAGGACAGAACTATGGCTACACCTTC. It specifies CASSSTGQNYGYTF.

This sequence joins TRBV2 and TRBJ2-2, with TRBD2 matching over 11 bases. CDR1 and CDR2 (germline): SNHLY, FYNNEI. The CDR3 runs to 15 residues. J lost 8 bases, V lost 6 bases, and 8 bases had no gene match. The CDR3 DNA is TGTGCCAGCAGACCCTCGACTAGCGGGATAGGGGAGCTGTTTTTT. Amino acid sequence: CASRPSTSGIGELFF.

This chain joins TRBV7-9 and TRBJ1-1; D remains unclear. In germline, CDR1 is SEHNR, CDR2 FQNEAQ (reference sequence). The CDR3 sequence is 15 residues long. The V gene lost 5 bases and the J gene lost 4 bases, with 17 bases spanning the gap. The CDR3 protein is CASSPNDRPTTEAFF. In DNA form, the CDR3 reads TGTGCCAGCAGCCCTAATGATCGGCCGACCACTGAAGCTTTCTTT.

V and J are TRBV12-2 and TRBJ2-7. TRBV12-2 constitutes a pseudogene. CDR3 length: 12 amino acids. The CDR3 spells CASRSTDYEQYF. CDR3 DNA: TGTGCAAGTCGCTCTACGGACTACGAGCAGTACTTC.

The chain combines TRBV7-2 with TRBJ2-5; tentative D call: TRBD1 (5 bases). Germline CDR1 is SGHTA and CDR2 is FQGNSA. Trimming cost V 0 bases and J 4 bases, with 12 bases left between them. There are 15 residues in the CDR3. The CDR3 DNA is TGTGCCAGCAGCTTAGCGCTCGGCAGGGTAGAGACCCAGTACTTC. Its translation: CASSLALGRVETQYF.

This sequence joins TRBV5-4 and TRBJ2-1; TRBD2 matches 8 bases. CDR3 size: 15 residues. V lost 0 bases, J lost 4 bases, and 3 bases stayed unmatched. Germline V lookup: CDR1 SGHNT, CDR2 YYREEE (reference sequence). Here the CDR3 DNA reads TGTGCCAGCAGCTTGGGTAGCGGGAATTACAATGAGCAGTTCTTC. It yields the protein CASSLGSGNYNEQFF.

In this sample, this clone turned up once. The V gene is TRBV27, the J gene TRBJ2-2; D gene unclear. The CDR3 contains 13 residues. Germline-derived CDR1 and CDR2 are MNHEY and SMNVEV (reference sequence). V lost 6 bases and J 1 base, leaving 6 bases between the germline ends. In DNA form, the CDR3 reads TGTGCCAGCAGGGTCGGGAACACCGGGGAGCTGTTTTTT. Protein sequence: CASRVGNTGELFF.

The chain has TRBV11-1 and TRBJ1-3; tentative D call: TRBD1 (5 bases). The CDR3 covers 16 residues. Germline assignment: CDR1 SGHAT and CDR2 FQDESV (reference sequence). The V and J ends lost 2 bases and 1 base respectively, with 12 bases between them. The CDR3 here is CASSLRQPLSGNTIYF. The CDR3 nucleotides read TGTGCCAGCAGCTTACGACAGCCACTATCTGGAAACACCATATATTTT.

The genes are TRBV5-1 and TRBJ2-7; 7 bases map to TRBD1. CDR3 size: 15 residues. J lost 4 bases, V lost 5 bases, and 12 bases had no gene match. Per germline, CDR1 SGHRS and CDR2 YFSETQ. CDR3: CASRLSGTVYYEQYF. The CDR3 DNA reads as TGCGCCAGCAGACTATCCGGGACAGTTTATTACGAGCAGTACTTC.

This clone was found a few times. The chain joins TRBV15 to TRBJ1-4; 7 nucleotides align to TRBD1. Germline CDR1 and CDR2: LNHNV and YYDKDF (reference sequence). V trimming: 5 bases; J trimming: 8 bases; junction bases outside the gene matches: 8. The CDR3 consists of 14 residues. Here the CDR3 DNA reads TGTGCCACCAGCGGTAGGGGGCGAGGCGAAAAACTGTTTTTT. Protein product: CATSGRGRGEKLFF.

The CDR3 sequence is CASAETDTQYF. The CDR3 nucleotides are TGTGCCTCGGCAGAAACAGATACGCAGTATTTT. The gene calls are TRBV6-1 and TRBJ2-3; D unclear. The V end was cut by 11 bases, the J end by 3 bases, with 9 bases between. CDR3 length: 11 amino acids. Germline V gene data show CDR1 as MNHNS and CDR2 as SASEGT.

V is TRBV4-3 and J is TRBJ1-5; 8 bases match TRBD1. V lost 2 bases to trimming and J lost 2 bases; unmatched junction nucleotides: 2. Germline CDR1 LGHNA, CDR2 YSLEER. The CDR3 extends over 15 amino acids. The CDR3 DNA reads TGCGCCAGCAGCCAACTGGGACAGGGCAATCAGCCCCAGCATTTT. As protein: CASSQLGQGNQPQHF.

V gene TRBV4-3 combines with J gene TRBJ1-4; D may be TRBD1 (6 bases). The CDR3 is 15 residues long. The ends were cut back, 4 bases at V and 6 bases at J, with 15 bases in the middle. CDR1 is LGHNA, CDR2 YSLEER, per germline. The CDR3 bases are TGCGCCAGCAGCCCAGGGACAATGACCGATGAAAAACTGTTTTTT. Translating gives CASSPGTMTDEKLFF.

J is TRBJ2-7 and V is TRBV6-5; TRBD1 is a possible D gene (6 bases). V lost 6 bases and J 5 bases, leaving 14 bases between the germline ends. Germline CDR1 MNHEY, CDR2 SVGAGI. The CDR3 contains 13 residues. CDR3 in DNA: TGTGCCAGCAGCCTACAGGGTAACCACGAGCAGTACTTC. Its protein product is CASSLQGNHEQYF.

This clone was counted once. CDR3 bases: TGTGCCAGCAGCTTCCCACCCAGCGGGGAGCTGTTTTTT. This gives the protein CASSFPPSGELFF. The chain links TRBV11-3 to TRBJ2-2; D gene ambiguous. V was clipped by 3 bases and J by 7 bases, with 9 bases between them. CDR3 length equals 13 residues. Germline CDR1 is SGHNT and CDR2 is YENEEA.

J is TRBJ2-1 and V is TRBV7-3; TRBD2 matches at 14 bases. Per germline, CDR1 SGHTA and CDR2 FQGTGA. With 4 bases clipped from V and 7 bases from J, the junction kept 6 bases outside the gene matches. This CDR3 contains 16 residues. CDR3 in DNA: TGTGCCAGCAGCTACACCGGGACTAGCGGGAGTAATGAGCAGTTCTTC. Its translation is CASSYTGTSGSNEQFF.